The rows below give T cell receptor beta chains drawn from one sample of a study of shared clonotypes between healthy human individuals. The table came from immunoSEQ multiplex PCR; TCRdb's copy has only in-frame clones and leaves some out. The sample has roughly 500,000 clones; 79% are singletons. Sequencing was done on a sample of PBMCs. These receptors were taken from a woman between 40 and 55 years old in good health. Some clones in this sample may be carry-over from other donors' samples. The CDR3 runs from the conserved cysteine through the conserved F or W. D genes are given only for firm matches. Clone size is shown for a subset of rows, as once, few, many or a class of expanded clone.

CDR3 protein	CDR3 DNA	clone size	CDR3 length	D gene	J gene	V gene
CASSEFWTSASNTGELFF	TGTGCCAGCAGTGAATTTTGGACTAGCGCTTCGAACACCGGGGAGCTGTTTTTT	NA	18	TRBD2	TRBJ2-2	TRBV25-1
CASHQGLFYGYTF	TGTGCCAGTCACCAGGGCCTGTTCTATGGCTACACCTTC	few	13	NA	TRBJ1-2	TRBV28
CASSQKWESGNTIYF	TGCGCCAGCAGCCAAAAATGGGAATCTGGAAACACCATATATTTT	NA	15	NA	TRBJ1-3	TRBV4-3
CASSLAGGLAGGDTQYF	TGTGCCAGCAGTTTGGCCGGGGGACTAGCGGGAGGGGATACGCAGTATTTT	NA	17	TRBD2	TRBJ2-3	TRBV27
CASSPRDVGEGGFYEQYF	TGTGCCAGCTCACCCCGGGACGTTGGAGAGGGGGGTTTCTACGAGCAGTACTTC	NA	18	NA	TRBJ2-7	TRBV18
CASSQLGGGAADTQYF	TGCGCCAGCAGCCAATTAGGGGGAGGGGCCGCAGATACGCAGTATTTT	once	16	NA	TRBJ2-3	TRBV4-3
CASSARGISSPLHF	TGTGCCAGCAGCGCCCGGGGGATAAGTTCACCCCTCCACTTT	NA	14	NA	TRBJ1-6	TRBV6-1
CASSRPSRYVNNEQFF	TGTGCCAGCAGTCGCCCTTCTCGCTACGTCAACAATGAGCAGTTCTTC	NA	16	NA	TRBJ2-1	TRBV27
CASSLVSAFDEQFF	TGTGCCAGCAGCTTAGTTTCTGCTTTCGATGAGCAGTTCTTC	NA	14	NA	TRBJ2-1	TRBV7-9
CASSFGEWVEETQYF	TGTGCCAGCAGCTTCGGGGAGTGGGTAGAAGAGACCCAGTACTTC	few	15	NA	TRBJ2-5	TRBV5-6
CASSFGGDGGFQETQYF	TGTGCCAGCAGCTTCGGGGGCGATGGAGGGTTCCAAGAGACCCAGTACTTC	NA	17	NA	TRBJ2-5	TRBV5-8
CASSLVTSGDEQFF	TGTGCCAGCAGCTTAGTCACTTCCGGGGATGAGCAGTTCTTC	NA	14	NA	TRBJ2-1	TRBV7-9
CASSRRARSQETQYF	TGTGCCAGCAGCCGGCGGGCCAGGTCACAAGAGACCCAGTACTTC	NA	15	NA	TRBJ2-5	TRBV5-4
CASSILPGSSNQPQHF	TGTGCCAGTAGTATACTACCGGGGTCTAGCAATCAGCCCCAGCATTTT	NA	16	NA	TRBJ1-5	TRBV19
CASGSGPQHF	TGTGCCAGCGGTAGTGGACCCCAGCATTTT	NA	10	NA	TRBJ1-5	TRBV19
CASSPLEAGSTDTQYF	TGTGCCAGCTCACCATTAGAAGCGGGTAGCACAGATACGCAGTATTTT	NA	16	NA	TRBJ2-3	TRBV18
CASSFRGSYNSPLHF	TGTGCCAGCAGCTTCCGAGGCTCCTATAATTCACCCCTCCACTTT	NA	15	NA	TRBJ1-6	TRBV7-6
CASSLGDSFNYGYTF	TGTGCCAGCAGCTTGGGGGACAGTTTTAACTATGGCTACACCTTC	NA	15	TRBD1	TRBJ1-2	TRBV5-6
CASGFTSGRVPDTQYF	TGTGCTAGTGGTTTTACTAGCGGGAGGGTCCCAGATACGCAGTATTTT	NA	16	TRBD2	TRBJ2-3	TRBV12-5
CASSPTDLYSNQPQHF	TGTGCCAGCTCACCGACGGACTTATATAGCAATCAGCCCCAGCATTTT	NA	16	NA	TRBJ1-5	TRBV18
CASRPTGVVDPYF	TGCGCCAGCAGGCCGACAGGGGTAGTTGATCCGTACTTC	few	13	TRBD1	TRBJ2-7	TRBV5-1
CASSQVGARGQDTEAFF	TGCGCCAGCAGCCAAGTAGGGGCCCGGGGGCAGGACACTGAAGCTTTCTTT	many	17	NA	TRBJ1-1	TRBV4-1
CASSLVTGLAGVAETQYF	TGTGCCAGCAGCTTAGTAACAGGACTAGCGGGAGTTGCAGAGACCCAGTACTTC	NA	18	TRBD2	TRBJ2-5	TRBV7-9
CASSQDHGGYEQYF	TGCGCCAGCAGCCAAGATCACGGGGGCTACGAGCAGTACTTC	NA	14	NA	TRBJ2-7	TRBV4-3
CASSDPDSLAKNIQYF	TGTGCCAGCAGTGACCCGGACAGCCTAGCCAAAAACATTCAGTACTTC	NA	16	NA	TRBJ2-4	TRBV6-4
CASSKRGFVGEQYF	TGTGCCAGCAGCAAGAGAGGGTTCGTAGGCGAGCAGTACTTC	few	14	NA	TRBJ2-7	TRBV6-5
CASSQEGGGAFGYTF	TGTGCCAGCAGCCAAGAGGGAGGGGGTGCCTTCGGCTACACCTTC	NA	15	NA	TRBJ1-2	TRBV4-2
CASSPRPGGPKPRDTIYF	TGTGCCAGCAGCCCTCGGCCAGGAGGCCCAAAACCCAGGGACACCATATATTTT	NA	18	NA	TRBJ1-3	TRBV9
CASSLFSGTRAHNEQFF	TGTGCCAGCAGTTTATTTAGTGGGACTAGAGCCCACAATGAGCAGTTCTTC	once	17	TRBD2	TRBJ2-1	TRBV28
CASPGTGKGNYEQYF	TGCGCCAGCCCTGGGACAGGGAAGGGGAACTACGAGCAGTACTTC	NA	15	TRBD1	TRBJ2-7	TRBV10-1
CASSESRGSETQYF	TGCGCCAGCAGTGAGTCGAGAGGGTCTGAGACCCAGTACTTC	NA	14	NA	TRBJ2-5	TRBV10-1
CASSSTNSPLHF	TGTGCCTCTAGTAGTACGAATTCACCCCTCCACTTT	NA	12	NA	TRBJ1-6	TRBV30
CASSFVPEETQYF	TGTGCCAGCAGCTTCGTCCCGGAAGAGACCCAGTACTTC	NA	13	NA	TRBJ2-5	TRBV11-2
CASSLAPGTGSEQYF	TGCGCCAGCAGCTTGGCCCCCGGGACAGGGAGCGAGCAGTACTTC	once	15	TRBD1	TRBJ2-7	TRBV5-1
CASSSGTGVYEQYF	TGTGCCAGCAGTTCCGGGACAGGGGTCTACGAGCAGTACTTC	few	14	TRBD1	TRBJ2-7	TRBV6-5
CASSTPAGGATDTQYF	TGTGCCAGCAGTACCCCAGCGGGAGGAGCAACAGATACGCAGTATTTT	medium-sized	16	TRBD2	TRBJ2-3	TRBV28
CSVRLAPSYEQYF	TGCAGCGTACGACTAGCCCCCTCCTACGAGCAGTACTTC	NA	13	TRBD2	TRBJ2-7	TRBV29-1
CASSSPSGRTQETQYF	TGTGCCAGCAGTTCCCCTAGCGGGAGGACCCAAGAGACCCAGTACTTC	few	16	TRBD2	TRBJ2-5	TRBV28
CASSFGQGPYNEQFF	TGTGCCAGCAGCTTCGGACAGGGCCCCTACAATGAGCAGTTCTTC	NA	15	TRBD1	TRBJ2-1	TRBV11-1
CASSLGLLPSYNEQFF	TGTGCCAGCAGCTTAGGACTCTTACCTTCATACAATGAGCAGTTCTTC	NA	16	NA	TRBJ2-1	TRBV7-9
CATRRDSSYEQYF	TGTGCCACCAGGCGGGACAGTTCCTACGAGCAGTACTTC	NA	13	NA	TRBJ2-7	TRBV6-1
CASSELAYQFF	TGTGCCAGCAGTGAGCTAGCCTACCAGTTCTTC	many	11	NA	TRBJ2-1	TRBV2
CASSHRAQFNQPQHF	TGTGCCAGTAGCCACAGGGCCCAATTCAATCAGCCCCAGCATTTT	once	15	NA	TRBJ1-5	TRBV19
CASTLQGYEQYF	TGTGCCAGCACACTCCAGGGGTACGAGCAGTACTTC	once	12	NA	TRBJ2-7	TRBV28
CASSPTSGGDTQYF	TGTGCCAGCAGCCCGACTAGCGGTGGAGATACGCAGTATTTT	NA	14	TRBD2	TRBJ2-3	TRBV9
CASSGVSYNEQFF	TGCGCCAGTAGTGGCGTCTCCTACAATGAGCAGTTCTTC	once	13	NA	TRBJ2-1	TRBV4-1
CASSPSGTGGTEAFF	TGTGCCAGCAGCCCTTCCGGGACAGGGGGCACTGAAGCTTTCTTT	NA	15	TRBD1	TRBJ1-1	TRBV7-8
CASRGVGRTDTQYF	TGTGCCAGCAGAGGGGTGGGGCGCACAGATACGCAGTATTTT	NA	14	NA	TRBJ2-3	TRBV28
CAWSTSSTRTDTQYF	TGTGCCTGGAGTACGTCAAGCACTAGAACAGATACGCAGTATTTT	NA	15	NA	TRBJ2-3	TRBV30
CASSQAGGGGNEQFF	TGTGCCAGCAGCCAAGCAGGTGGAGGGGGCAATGAGCAGTTCTTC	NA	15	NA	TRBJ2-1	TRBV2